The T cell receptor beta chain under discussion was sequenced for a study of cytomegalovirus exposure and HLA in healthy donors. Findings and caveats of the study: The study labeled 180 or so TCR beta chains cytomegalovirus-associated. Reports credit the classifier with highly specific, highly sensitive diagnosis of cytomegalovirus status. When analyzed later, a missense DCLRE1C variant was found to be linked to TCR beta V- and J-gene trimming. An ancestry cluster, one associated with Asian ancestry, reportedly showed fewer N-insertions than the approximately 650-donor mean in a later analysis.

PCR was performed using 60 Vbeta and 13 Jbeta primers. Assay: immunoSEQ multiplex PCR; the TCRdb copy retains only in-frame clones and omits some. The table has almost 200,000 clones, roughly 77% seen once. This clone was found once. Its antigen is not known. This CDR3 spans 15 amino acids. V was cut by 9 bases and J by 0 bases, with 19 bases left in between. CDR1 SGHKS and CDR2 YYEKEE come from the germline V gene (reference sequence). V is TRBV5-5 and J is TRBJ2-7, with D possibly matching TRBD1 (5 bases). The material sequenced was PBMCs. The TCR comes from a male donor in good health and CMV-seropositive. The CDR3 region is CATGSRVLFSYEQYF. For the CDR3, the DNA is TGTGCCACCGGTAGCAGGGTACTCTTCTCCTACGAGCAGTACTTC. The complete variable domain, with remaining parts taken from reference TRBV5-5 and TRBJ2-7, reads DAGVTQSPTHLIKTRGQQVTLRCSPISGHKSVSWYQQVLGQGPQFIFQYYEKEERGRGNFPDRFSARQFPNYSSELNVNALLLGDSALYLCATGSRVLFSYEQYFGPGTRLTVT.